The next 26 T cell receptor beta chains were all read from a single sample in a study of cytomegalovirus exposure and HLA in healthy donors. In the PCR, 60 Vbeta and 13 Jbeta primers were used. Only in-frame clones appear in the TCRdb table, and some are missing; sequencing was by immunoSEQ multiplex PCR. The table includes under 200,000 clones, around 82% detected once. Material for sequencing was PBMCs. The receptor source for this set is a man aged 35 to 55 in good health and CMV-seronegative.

The CDR3 is CASSTAGSNTEAFF. The CDR3 DNA follows: TGTGCCAGCAGCACCGCAGGGTCTAACACTGAAGCTTTCTTT. The chain couples TRBV13 to TRBJ1-1; D might be TRBD1 (5 bases). CDR3 length equals 14 residues. V was pared by 5 bases and J by 2 bases, with 12 bases between. The germline V gene encodes CDR1 PRHDT and CDR2 FYEKMQ (reference sequence). The whole variable domain, remainder taken from reference TRBV13 and TRBJ1-1, is AAGVIQSPRHLIKEKRETATLKCYPIPRHDTVYWYQQGPGQDPQFLISFYEKMQSDKGSIPDRFSAQQFSDYHSELNMSSLELGDSALYFCASSTAGSNTEAFFGQGTRLTVV.

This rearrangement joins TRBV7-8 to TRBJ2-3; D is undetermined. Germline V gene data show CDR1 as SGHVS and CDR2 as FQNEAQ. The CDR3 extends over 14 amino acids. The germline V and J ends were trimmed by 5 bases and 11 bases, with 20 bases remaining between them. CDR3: CASSIIKDEVEQYF. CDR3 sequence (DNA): TGTGCCAGCAGCATAATAAAGGATGAGGTTGAGCAGTATTTT.

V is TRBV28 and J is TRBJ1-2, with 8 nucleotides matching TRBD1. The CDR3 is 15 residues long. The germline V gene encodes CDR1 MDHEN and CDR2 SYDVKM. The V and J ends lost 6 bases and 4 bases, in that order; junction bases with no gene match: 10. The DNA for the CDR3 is TGTGCCAGCAGATGGAGGGACAGGAGATTCTATGGCTACACCTTC. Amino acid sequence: CASRWRDRRFYGYTF.

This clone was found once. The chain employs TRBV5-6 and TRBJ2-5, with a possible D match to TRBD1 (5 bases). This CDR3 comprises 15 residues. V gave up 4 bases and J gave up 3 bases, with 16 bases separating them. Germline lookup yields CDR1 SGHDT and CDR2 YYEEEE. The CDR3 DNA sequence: TGTGCCAGCAGCAGGGGATCTGGTACCAAAGAGACCCAGTACTTC. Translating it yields CASSRGSGTKETQYF.

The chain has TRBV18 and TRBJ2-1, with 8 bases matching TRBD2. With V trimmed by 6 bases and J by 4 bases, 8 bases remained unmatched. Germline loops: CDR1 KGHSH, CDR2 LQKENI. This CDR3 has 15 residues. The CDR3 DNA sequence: TGTGCCAGCTCCCGGAGTAGCGGGGTATACAATGAGCAGTTCTTC. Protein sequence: CASSRSSGVYNEQFF.

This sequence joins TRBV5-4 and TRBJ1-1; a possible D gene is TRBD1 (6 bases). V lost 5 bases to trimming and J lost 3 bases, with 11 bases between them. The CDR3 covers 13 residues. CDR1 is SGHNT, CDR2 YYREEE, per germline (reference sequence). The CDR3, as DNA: TGTGCCAGCAGTTCAGGGGCGTACACTGAAGCTTTCTTT. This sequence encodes CASSSGAYTEAFF.

The CDR3 DNA reads as TGTGCCAGCAGCCGCCAGGGACTAGCGGTCACAGATACGCAGTATTTT. Protein sequence: CASSRQGLAVTDTQYF. The V and J genes are TRBV7-2 and TRBJ2-3; 11 bases match TRBD2. Germline CDR1 reads SGHTA; CDR2 reads FQGNSA. V was pared by 5 bases and J by 2 bases, with 6 bases of the junction left unmatched. This CDR3 is 16 amino acids long.

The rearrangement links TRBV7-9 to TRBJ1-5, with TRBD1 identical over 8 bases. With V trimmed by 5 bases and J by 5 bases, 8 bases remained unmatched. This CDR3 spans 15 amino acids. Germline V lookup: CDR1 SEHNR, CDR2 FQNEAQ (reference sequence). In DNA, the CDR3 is TGTGCCAGCAGCCCATTGACAGGGGAAGATCAGCCCCAGCATTTT. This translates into CASSPLTGEDQPQHF.

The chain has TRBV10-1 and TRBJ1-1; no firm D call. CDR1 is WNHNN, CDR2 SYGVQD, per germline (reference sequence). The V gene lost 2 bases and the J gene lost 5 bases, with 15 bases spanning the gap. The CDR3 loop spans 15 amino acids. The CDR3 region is CASSEGEAPGTEAFF. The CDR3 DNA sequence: TGCGCCAGCAGTGAGGGGGAAGCCCCGGGGACTGAAGCTTTCTTT.

As DNA, the CDR3 is TGTGCCAGCAGCTTTTCGGGCACTGAAGCTTTCTTT. As protein: CASSFSGTEAFF. This chain uses TRBV7-9 with TRBJ1-1, with D unclear. The CDR3 runs 12 residues. V was trimmed by 3 bases and J by 4 bases, leaving 6 bases between them. Germline assignment: CDR1 SEHNR and CDR2 FQNEAQ (reference sequence).

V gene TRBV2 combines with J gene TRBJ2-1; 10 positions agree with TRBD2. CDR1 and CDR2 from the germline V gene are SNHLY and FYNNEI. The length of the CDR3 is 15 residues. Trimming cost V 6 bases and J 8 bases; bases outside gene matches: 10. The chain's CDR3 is CASRAGTSEIDEQFF. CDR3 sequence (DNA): TGTGCCAGCAGAGCCGGGACTAGCGAGATCGATGAGCAGTTCTTC.

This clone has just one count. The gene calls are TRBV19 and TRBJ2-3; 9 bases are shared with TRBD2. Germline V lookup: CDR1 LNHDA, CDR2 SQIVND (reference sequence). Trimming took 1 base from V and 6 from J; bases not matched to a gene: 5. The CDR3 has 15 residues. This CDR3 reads CASSIGGGGEDTQYF. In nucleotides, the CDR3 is TGTGCCAGTAGTATAGGGGGCGGGGGGGAGGATACGCAGTATTTT.

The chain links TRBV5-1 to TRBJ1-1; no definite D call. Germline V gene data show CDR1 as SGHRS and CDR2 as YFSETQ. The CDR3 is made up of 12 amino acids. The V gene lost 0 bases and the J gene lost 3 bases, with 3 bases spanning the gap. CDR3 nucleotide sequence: TGCGCCAGCAGCTTGGAGCACACTGAAGCTTTCTTT. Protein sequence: CASSLEHTEAFF.

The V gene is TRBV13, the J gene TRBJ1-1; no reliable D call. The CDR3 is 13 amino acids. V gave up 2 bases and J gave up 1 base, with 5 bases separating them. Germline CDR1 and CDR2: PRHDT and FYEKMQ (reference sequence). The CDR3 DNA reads TGTGCCAGCAGCTTAACCAGGAACACTGAAGCTTTCTTT. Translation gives CASSLTRNTEAFF.

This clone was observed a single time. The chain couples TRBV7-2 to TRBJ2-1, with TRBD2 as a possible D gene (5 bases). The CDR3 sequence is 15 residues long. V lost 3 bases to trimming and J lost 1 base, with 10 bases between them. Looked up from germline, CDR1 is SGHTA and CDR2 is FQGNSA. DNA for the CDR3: TGTGCCAGCAGCTTGCTAGCAAATTCCTACAATGAGCAGTTCTTC. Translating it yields CASSLLANSYNEQFF.

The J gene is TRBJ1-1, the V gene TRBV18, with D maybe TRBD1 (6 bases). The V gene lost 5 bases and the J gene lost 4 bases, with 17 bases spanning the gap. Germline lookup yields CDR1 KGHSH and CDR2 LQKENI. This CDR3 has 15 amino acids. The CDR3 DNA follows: TGTGCCAGCTCATCCCGGGGGGCGGGGAGCACTGAAGCTTTCTTT. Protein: CASSSRGAGSTEAFF.

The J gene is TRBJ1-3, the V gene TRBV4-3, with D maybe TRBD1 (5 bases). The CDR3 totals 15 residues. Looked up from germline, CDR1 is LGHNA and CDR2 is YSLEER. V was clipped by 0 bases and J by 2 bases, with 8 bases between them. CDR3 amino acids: CASSQETTAGNTIYF. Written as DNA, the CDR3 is TGCGCCAGCAGCCAAGAAACGACAGCTGGAAACACCATATATTTT.

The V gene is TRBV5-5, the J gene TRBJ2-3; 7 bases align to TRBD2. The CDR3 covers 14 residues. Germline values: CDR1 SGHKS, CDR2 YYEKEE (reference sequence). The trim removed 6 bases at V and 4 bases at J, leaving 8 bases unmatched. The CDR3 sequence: CASILTSLPDTQYF. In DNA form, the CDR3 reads TGTGCCAGCATCCTGACTAGCCTCCCAGATACGCAGTATTTT.

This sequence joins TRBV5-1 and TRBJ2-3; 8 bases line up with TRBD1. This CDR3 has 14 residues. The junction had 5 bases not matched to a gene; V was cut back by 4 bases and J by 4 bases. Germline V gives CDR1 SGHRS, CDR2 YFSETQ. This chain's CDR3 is CASSRQGSPDTQYF. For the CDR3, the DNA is TGCGCCAGCAGCCGACAGGGGTCCCCAGATACGCAGTATTTT.

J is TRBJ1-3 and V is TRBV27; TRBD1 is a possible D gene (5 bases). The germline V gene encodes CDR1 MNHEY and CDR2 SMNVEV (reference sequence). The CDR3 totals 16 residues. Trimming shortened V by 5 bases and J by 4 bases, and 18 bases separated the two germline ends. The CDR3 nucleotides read TGTGCCAGCAGTCCACAGGTAAGGTATGCAGGAAACACCATATATTTT. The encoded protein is CASSPQVRYAGNTIYF.

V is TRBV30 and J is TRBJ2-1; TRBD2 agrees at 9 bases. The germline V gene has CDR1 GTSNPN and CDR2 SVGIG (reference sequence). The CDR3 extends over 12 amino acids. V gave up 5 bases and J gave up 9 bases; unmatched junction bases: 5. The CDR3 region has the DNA TGTGCCTGGGGGCTAGCGGGGCTTGAGCAGTTCTTC. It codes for CAWGLAGLEQFF.

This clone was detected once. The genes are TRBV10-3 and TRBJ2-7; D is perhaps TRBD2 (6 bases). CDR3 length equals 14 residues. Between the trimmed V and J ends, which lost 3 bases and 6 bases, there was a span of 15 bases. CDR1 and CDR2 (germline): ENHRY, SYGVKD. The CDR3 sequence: CAISDSRTISEQYF. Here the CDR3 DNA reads TGTGCCATCAGTGACTCCCGGACTATCTCCGAGCAGTACTTC.

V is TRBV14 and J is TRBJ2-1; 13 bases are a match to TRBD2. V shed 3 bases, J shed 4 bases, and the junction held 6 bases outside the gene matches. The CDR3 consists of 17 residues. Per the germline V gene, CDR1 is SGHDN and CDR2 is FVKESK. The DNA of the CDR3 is TGTGCCAGCAGCCATCTACTAGCGGGGGGGCCATACAATGAGCAGTTCTTC. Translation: CASSHLLAGGPYNEQFF.

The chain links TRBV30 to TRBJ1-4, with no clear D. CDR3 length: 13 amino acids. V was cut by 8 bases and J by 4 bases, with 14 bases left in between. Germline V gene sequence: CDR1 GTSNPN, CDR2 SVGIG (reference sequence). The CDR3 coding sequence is TGTGCCGGAGGAGAACAATTTAATGAAAAACTGTTTTTT. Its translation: CAGGEQFNEKLFF.

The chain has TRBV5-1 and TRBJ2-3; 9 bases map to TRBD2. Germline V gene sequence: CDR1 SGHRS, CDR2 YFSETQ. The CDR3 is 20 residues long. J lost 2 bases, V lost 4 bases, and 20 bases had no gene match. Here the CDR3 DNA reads TGCGCCAGCAGCCTCGGCGACAGGCCATATAGCGGGAGACCCACAGATACGCAGTATTTT. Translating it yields CASSLGDRPYSGRPTDTQYF.

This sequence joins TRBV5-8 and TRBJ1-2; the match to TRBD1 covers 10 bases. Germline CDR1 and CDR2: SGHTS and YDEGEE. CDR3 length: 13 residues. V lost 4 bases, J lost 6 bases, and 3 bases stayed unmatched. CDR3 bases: TGTGCCAGCAGCCCGGGGACAGGGGATGGCTACACCTTC. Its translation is CASSPGTGDGYTF.